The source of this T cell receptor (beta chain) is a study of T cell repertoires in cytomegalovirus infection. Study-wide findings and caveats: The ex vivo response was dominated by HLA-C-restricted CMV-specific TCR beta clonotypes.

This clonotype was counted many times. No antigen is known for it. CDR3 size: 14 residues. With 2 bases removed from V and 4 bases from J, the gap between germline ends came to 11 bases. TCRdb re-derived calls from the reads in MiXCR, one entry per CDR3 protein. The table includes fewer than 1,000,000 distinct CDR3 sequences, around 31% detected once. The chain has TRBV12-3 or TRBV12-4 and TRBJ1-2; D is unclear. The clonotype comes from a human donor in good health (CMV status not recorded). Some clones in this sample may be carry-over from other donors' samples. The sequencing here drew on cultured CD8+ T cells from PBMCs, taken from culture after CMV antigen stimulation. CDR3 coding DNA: TGTGCCAGCAGTTTAACTGGACCGGTCTATGGCTACACCTTC. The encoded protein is CASSLTGPVYGYTF.